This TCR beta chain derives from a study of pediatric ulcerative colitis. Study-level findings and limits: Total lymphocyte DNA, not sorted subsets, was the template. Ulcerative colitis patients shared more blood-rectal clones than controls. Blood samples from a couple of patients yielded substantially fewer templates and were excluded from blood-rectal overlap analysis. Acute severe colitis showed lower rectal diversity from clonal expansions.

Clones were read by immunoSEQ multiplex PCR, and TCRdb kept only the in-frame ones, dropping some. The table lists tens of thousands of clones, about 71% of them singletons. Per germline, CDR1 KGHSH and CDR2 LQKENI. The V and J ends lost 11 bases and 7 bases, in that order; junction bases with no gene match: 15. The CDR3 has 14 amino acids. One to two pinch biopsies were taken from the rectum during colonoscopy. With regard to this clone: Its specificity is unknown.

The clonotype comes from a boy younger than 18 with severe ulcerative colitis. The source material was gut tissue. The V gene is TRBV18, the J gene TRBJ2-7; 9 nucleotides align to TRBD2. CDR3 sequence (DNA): TGTGCCGCGGGGGGGACAGCCACACCTCAGGAGCAGTACTTC. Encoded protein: CAAGGTATPQEQYF.